This entry describes one TCR beta chain. This clone was recorded once. Its antigen specificity is not known. Per-nucleotide qualities are absent, and no much larger clonotype sits a single base away. The data were taken from a study of Ad26.COV2.S vaccination and SARS-CoV-2 variants (dated by TCRdb to the early 2020s). Some background on the complete study: Donors in the vaccine arm were drawn from COV1001, a multicentre, randomized, double-blind, placebo-controlled phase I-IIa trial testing Ad26.COV2.S in healthy adults. Participants in the trial were split at random into five groups of five each, receiving low-dose or high-dose Ad26.COV2.S once or twice, or else placebo on both occasions. Sequencing of the TCRbeta repertoire served to evaluate the specificity and breadth of SARS-CoV-2-reactive T cell receptors following Ad26.COV2.S vaccination. The TCR-sequenced set comprised around 30 samples: some 20 Ad26.COV2.S vaccine recipients, 5 placebo recipients and 8 SARS-CoV-2 convalescent individuals. Dosing of Ad26.COV2.S was intramuscular, at either 5x10^10 or 1x10^11 viral particles, delivered as one shot or as two shots spaced 56 days apart. Investigators remained blinded to trial group allocation during experiments and outcome assessment.

Study-level results and caveats: The study was not powered for comparison of responses between vaccine doses or regimens. Spike-specific TCR breadth was higher in Ad26.COV2.S recipients than in placebo recipients (P = 0.0014). After vaccination, spike-specific CD8+ and CD4+ T cell responses were reported to show substantial breadth. The authors noted that the TCR breadth and depth analyses may have underestimated total T cell responses. Vaccine and placebo recipients had similar non-spike TCR breadth, a finding consistent with the vaccine containing only spike.

The label giving this sample's treatment or condition can be read as: approximately 18 received Ad26.COV2.S at low or high dose, single or two shots; 5 received placebo; per-sample allocation not given. Repertoires of vaccine and placebo recipients were sequenced from samples taken on day 63 after the first injection. Cohort 1b enrolled 25 or so adults aged 18-55 years at a single site in Boston, USA, between 29 July and 7 August 2020. Ad26.COV2.S was a replication-incompetent adenovirus type 26 vector expressing a prefusion-stabilized SARS-CoV-2 spike protein from the original Wuhan strain. Taken from cysteine to phenylalanine, the CDR3 has 13 residues. Only CDR3 DNA remains: 39 bases, in frame from the first base. Trimming costs V 3 bases and J 3 bases, and their ends lie 8 bases apart. Based on the germline V gene, the CDR1 and CDR2 sequences are MNHEY and SVGAGI. The immunoSEQ Assay was the method used to sequence TCRbeta CDR3 regions. After extraction, genomic DNA underwent amplification by bias-controlled multiplex PCR, followed by high-throughput sequencing. Per the source publication's procedure: To quantify the absolute abundance of every unique TCRbeta CDR3 region, sequences were collapsed and filtered. T cell fraction was estimated by normalization of TCRbeta template counts to usable DNA, with usable DNA being measured through amplification of reference genes present in all nucleated cells. Repertoire TCRs were annotated as SARS-CoV-2-specific by exact matching of V gene, CDR3 amino acid sequence and J gene to a known reactive TCR set. The reference SARS-CoV-2 TCR set was obtained from MIRA and was filtered for enrichment in COVID-19-positive ImmuneCODE repertoires, whereby public or cross-reactive TCRs were removed. Drawing on the MIRA antigens, annotated TCRs were analysed further at the level of specific ORF or position within ORF. Depth was the summed frequency of annotated unique rearrangements, while breadth was defined as annotated unique rearrangements over total unique productive rearrangements. Two-sided Wilcoxon rank-sum tests were applied when comparing TCR breadth between groups. TCRdb took over this immuneACCESS table, retaining in-frame rearrangements with V and J assigned. Such tables are incomplete; in checked studies, under half of the missing clones stem from an unresolved V gene, and the remainder is unexplained. The V and J calls and the clone size are those of that table, but D and trimming were determined from the DNA. The sample table lists about 680,000 clones, 89% of them with a count of one. Of the sample, over 1.3% falls within the top ten clones.

The sequence came from a person aged 18-60 years who received the Ad26.COV2.S COVID-19 vaccine or a placebo. The sample consisted of peripheral blood, taken in a trial of Ad26.COV2.S vaccine versus placebo. The sequence joins TRBV6-5 to TRBJ1-1, with no reliable assignment of the D segment. The CDR3 loop reads CASSYNSYTEAFF. The DNA sequence is TGTGCCAGCAGTTATAACAGCTACACTGAAGCTTTCTTT.